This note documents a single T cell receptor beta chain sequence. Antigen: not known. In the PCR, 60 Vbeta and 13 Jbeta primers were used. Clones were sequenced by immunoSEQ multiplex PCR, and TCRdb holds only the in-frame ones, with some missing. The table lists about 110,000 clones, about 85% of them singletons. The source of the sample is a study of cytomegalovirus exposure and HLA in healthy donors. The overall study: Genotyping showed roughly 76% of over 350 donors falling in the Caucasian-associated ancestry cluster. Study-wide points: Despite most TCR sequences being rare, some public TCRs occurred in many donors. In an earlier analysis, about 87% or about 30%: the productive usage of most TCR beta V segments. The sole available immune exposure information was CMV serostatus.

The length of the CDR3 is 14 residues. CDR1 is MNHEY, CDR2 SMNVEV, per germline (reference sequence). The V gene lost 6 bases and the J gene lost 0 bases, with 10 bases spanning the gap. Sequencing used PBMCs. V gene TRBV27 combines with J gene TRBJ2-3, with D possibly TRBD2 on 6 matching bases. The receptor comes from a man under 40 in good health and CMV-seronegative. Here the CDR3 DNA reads TGTGCCAGCAGGGTAGCGGAAAGCACAGATACGCAGTATTTT. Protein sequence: CASRVAESTDTQYF.